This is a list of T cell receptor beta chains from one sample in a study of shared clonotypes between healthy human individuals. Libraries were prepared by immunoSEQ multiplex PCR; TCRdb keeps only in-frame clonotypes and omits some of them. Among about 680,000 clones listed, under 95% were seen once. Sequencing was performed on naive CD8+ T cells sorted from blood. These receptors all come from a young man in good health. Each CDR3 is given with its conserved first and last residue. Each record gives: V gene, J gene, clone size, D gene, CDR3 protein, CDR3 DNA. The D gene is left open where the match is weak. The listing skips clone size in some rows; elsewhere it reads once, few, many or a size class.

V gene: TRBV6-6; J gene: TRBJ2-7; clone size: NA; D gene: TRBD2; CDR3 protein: CASSLGLAIYEQYF; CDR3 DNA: TGTGCCAGCAGTTTGGGACTAGCGATCTACGAGCAGTACTTC
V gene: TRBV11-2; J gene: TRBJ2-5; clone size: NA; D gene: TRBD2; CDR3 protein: CASSLLAGDQETQYF; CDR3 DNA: TGTGCCAGCAGCTTATTAGCGGGAGATCAAGAGACCCAGTACTTC
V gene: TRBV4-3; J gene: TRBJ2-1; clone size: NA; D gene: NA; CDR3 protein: CASSGGISLSYNEQFF; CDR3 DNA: TGCGCCAGCAGCGGCGGGATTAGCCTTTCCTACAATGAGCAGTTCTTC
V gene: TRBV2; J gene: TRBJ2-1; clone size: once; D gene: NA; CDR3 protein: CASSETEDWRPEQFF; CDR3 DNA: TGTGCCAGCAGTGAAACGGAGGACTGGAGGCCCGAGCAGTTCTTC
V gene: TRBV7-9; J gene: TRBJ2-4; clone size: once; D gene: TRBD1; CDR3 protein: CASSVTGTGDIQYF; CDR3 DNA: TGTGCCAGCAGCGTAACCGGGACAGGGGACATTCAGTACTTC
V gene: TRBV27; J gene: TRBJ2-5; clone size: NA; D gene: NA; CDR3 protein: CASSLSGPRDKYF; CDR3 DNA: TGTGCCAGCAGTTTAAGCGGTCCAAGAGATAAGTACTTC
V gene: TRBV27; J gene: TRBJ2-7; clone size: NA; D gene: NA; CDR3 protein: CASTSDGIEQYF; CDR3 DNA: TGTGCCAGCACCTCGGATGGAATCGAGCAGTACTTC
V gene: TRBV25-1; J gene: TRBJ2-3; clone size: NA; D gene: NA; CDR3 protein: CASSDTRDTSSWDTQYF; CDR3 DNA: TGTGCCAGCAGTGATACCCGGGACACTTCCTCTTGGGATACGCAGTATTTT
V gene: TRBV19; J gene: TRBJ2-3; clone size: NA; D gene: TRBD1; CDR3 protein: CASSNRQGGDTQYF; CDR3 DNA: TGTGCCAGTAGTAACCGACAGGGGGGAGATACGCAGTATTTT
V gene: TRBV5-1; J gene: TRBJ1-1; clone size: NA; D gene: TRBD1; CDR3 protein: CASSRTGTEAFF; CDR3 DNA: TGCGCCAGCAGCAGGACAGGCACTGAAGCTTTCTTT
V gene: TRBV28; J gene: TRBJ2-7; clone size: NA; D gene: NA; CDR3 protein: CASSLRQVYEQYF; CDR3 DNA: TGTGCCAGCAGTTTACGGCAGGTGTACGAGCAGTACTTC
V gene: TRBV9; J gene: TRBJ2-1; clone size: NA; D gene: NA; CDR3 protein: CASSVRGRSDEQFF; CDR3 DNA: TGTGCCAGCAGCGTCCGGGGGCGCTCCGATGAGCAGTTCTTC
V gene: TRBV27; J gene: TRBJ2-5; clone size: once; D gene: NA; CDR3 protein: CASSLGGGAETQYF; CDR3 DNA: TGTGCCAGCAGTTTAGGGGGAGGAGCGGAGACCCAGTACTTC
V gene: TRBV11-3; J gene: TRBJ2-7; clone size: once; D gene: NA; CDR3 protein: CASSGRHQAEQYF; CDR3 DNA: TGTGCCAGCAGCGGCAGACATCAGGCCGAGCAGTACTTC
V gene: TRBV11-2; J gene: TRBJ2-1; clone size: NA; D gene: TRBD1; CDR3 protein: CASSLYVGGGTGSDEQFF; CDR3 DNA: TGTGCCAGCAGCTTATACGTAGGGGGCGGGACAGGGAGCGATGAGCAGTTCTTC
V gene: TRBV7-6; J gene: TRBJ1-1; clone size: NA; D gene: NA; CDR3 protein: CASSQLTENTEAFF; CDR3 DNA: TGTGCCAGCAGCCAACTGACTGAGAACACTGAAGCTTTCTTT
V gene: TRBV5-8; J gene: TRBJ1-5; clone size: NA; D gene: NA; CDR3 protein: CASTPEGQGHQPQHF; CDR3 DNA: TGTGCCAGCACCCCGGAGGGGCAGGGCCATCAGCCCCAGCATTTT
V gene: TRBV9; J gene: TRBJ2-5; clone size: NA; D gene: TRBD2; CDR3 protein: CASSGTMGLAGTTQYF; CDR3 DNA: TGTGCCAGCAGCGGTACGATGGGACTAGCGGGAACAACCCAGTACTTC
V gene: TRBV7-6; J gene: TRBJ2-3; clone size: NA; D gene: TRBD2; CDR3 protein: CASSSSGSWDTQYF; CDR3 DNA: TGTGCCAGCAGCTCTAGCGGGAGTTGGGATACGCAGTATTTT
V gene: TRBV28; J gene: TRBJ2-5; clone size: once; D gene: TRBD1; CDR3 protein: CASSGMGRGHQETQYF; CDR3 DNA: TGTGCCAGCAGTGGTATGGGTAGGGGGCACCAAGAGACCCAGTACTTC
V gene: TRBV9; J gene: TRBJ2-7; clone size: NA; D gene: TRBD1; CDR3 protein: CASSGGTGHEQYF; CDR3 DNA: TGTGCCAGCAGCGGGGGGACAGGGCACGAGCAGTACTTC
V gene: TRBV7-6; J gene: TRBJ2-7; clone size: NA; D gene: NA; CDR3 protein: CASSSTGSSYEQYF; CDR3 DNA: TGTGCCAGCAGCTCAACAGGGAGCTCCTACGAGCAGTACTTC
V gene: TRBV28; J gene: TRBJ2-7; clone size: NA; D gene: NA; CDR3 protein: CASSQGASEQYF; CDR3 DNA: TGTGCCAGCAGCCAGGGTGCCTCCGAGCAGTACTTC
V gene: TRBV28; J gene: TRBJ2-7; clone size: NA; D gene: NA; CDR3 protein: CASSPQGYEQYF; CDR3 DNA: TGTGCCAGCAGTCCCCAGGGTTACGAGCAGTACTTC
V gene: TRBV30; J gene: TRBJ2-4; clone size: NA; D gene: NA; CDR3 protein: CAWSSGSGKNIQYF; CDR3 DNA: TGTGCCTGGAGTTCAGGGTCCGGCAAAAACATTCAGTACTTC
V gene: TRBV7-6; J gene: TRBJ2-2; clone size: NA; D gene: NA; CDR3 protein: CASSLGPRRGEKRSNTGELFF; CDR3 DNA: TGTGCCAGCAGCTTAGGCCCTAGGAGGGGAGAAAAGAGGTCGAACACCGGGGAGCTGTTTTTT
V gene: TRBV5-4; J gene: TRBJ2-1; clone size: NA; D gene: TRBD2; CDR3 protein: CASSLAGASYNEQFF; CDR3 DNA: TGTGCCAGCAGCCTAGCGGGAGCGTCCTACAATGAGCAGTTCTTC
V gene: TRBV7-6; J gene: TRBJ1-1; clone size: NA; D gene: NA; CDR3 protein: CASSLARSRGAFF; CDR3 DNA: TGTGCCAGCAGCTTAGCGCGATCCCGGGGAGCTTTCTTT
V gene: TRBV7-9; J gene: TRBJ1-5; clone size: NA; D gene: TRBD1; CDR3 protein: CASSLPGTGNQPQHF; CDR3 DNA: TGTGCCAGCAGCTTACCCGGGACAGGGAATCAGCCCCAGCATTTT
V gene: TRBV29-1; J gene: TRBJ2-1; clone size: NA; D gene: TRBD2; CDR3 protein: CSVHSLAGVTNEQFF; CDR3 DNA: TGCAGCGTTCACAGCCTGGCGGGAGTCACGAATGAGCAGTTCTTC
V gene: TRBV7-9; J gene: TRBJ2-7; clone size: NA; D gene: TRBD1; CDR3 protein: CASSPPGQPYEQYF; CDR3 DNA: TGTGCCAGCAGCCCGCCGGGACAGCCCTACGAGCAGTACTTC
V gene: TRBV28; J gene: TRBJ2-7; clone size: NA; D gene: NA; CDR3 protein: CASSFTSYEQYF; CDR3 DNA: TGTGCCAGCAGTTTTACCAGCTACGAGCAGTACTTC
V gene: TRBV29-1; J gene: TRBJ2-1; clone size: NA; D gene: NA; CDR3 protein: CSVVGAPASSYNEQFF; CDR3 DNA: TGCAGCGTTGTCGGGGCCCCGGCAAGCTCCTACAATGAGCAGTTCTTC
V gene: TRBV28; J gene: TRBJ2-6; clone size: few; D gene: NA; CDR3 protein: CASSLRAGANVLTF; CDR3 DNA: TGTGCCAGCAGCCTCAGGGCTGGGGCCAACGTCCTGACTTTC
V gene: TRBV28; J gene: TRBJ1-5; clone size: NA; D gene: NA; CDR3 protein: CASSFFRGGQPQHF; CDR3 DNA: TGTGCCAGCAGTTTCTTCAGGGGAGGTCAGCCCCAGCATTTT
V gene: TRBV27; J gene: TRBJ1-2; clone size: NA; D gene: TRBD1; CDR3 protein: CASRPTGKGVYGYTF; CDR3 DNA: TGTGCCAGCAGGCCGACAGGGAAAGGAGTATATGGCTACACCTTC
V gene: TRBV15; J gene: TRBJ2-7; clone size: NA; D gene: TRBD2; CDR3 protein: CATSRRDYPYEQYF; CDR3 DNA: TGTGCCACCAGCCGCCGGGACTACCCCTACGAGCAGTACTTC
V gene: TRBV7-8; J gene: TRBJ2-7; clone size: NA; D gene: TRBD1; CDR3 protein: CASSLVQGATYEQYF; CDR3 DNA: TGTGCCAGCAGCTTAGTCCAGGGGGCCACCTACGAGCAGTACTTC
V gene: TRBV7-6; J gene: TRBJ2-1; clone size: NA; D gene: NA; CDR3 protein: CASSRDRSYYNEQFF; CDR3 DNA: TGTGCCAGCAGCCGCGACAGAAGCTACTACAATGAGCAGTTCTTC
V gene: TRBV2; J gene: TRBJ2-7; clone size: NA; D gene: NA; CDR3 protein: CASSGYEQYF; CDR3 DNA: TGTGCCAGCAGTGGGTACGAGCAGTACTTC
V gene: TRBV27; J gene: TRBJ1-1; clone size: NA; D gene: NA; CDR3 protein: CASSFRGGDTEAFF; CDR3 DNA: TGTGCCAGCAGTTTTAGGGGTGGAGACACTGAAGCTTTCTTT
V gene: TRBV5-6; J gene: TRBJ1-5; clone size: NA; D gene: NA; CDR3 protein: CASSLAGNQPQHF; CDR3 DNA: TGTGCCAGCAGCTTGGCAGGCAATCAGCCCCAGCATTTT
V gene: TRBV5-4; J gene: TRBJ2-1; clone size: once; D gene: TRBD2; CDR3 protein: CASSLGGLADANEQFF; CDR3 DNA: TGTGCCAGCAGCTTGGGCGGACTAGCGGACGCGAATGAGCAGTTCTTC
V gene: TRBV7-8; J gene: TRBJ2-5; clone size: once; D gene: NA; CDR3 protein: CASSPVEGYQETQYF; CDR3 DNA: TGTGCCAGCAGCCCCGTTGAGGGTTATCAAGAGACCCAGTACTTC
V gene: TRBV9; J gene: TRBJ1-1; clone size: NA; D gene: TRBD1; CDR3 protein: CASSLGTDMNTEAFF; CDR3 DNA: TGTGCCAGCAGCTTAGGGACAGACATGAACACTGAAGCTTTCTTT
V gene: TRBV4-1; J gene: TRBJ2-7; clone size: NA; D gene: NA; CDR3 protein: CASSQDVMGSGEQYF; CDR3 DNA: TGCGCCAGCAGCCAAGATGTTATGGGATCGGGCGAGCAGTACTTC
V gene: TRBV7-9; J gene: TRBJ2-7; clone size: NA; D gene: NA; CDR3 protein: CASSFESEQYF; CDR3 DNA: TGTGCCAGCAGCTTCGAATCCGAGCAGTACTTC
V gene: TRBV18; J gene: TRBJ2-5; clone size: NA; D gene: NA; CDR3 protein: CASSPPKTGQETQYF; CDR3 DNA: TGTGCCAGCTCACCACCTAAGACAGGACAAGAGACCCAGTACTTC
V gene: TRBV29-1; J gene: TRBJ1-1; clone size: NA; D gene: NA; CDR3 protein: CSVEGDNTEAFF; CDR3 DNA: TGCAGCGTTGAGGGGGACAACACTGAAGCTTTCTTT
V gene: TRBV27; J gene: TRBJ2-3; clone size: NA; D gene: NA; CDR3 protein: CASSTTDTDTQYF; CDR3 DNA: TGTGCCAGCAGTACCACTGATACAGATACGCAGTATTTT
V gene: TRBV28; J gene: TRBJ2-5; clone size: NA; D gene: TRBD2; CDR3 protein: CASSLGTGGAETQYF; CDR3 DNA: TGTGCCAGCAGTTTGGGGACCGGGGGGGCAGAGACCCAGTACTTC
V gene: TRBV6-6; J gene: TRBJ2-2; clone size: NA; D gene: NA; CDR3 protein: CAGLLPSTGELFF; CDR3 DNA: TGTGCCGGACTGCTCCCGAGCACCGGGGAGCTGTTTTTT
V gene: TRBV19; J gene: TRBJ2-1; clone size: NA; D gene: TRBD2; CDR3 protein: CASSITGTSGVNEQFF; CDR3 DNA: TGTGCCAGTAGTATCACCGGGACTAGCGGGGTCAATGAGCAGTTCTTC